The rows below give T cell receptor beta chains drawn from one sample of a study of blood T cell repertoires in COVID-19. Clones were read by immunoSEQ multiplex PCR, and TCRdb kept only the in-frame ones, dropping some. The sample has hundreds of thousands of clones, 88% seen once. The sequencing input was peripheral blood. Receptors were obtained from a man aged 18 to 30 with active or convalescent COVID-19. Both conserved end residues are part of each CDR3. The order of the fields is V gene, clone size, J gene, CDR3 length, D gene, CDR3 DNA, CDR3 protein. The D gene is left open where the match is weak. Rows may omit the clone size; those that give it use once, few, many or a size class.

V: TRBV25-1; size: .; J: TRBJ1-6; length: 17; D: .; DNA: TGTGCCAGCAGTGAATTCGGGGGAAGCTCCTATAATTCACCCCTCCACTTT; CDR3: CASSEFGGSSYNSPLHF
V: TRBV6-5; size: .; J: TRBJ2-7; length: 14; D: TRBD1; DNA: TGTGCCAGCAGTTATAAGACAGGGGACTACGAGCAGTACTTC; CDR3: CASSYKTGDYEQYF
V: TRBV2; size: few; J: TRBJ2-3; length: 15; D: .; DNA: TGTGCCAGCATCCTCTCGGGGAGAAACACAGATACGCAGTATTTT; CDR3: CASILSGRNTDTQYF
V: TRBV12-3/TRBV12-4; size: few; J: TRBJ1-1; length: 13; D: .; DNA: TGTGCCAGCAGTTTGGGGAGGCGTACTGAAGCTTTCTTT; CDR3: CASSLGRRTEAFF
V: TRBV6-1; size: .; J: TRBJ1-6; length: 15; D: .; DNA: TGTGCCAGCAGTGAAGCACAGGGCTATAATTCACCCCTCCACTTT; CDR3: CASSEAQGYNSPLHF
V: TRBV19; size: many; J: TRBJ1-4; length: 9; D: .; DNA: TGTGCCAGTGAACTAGTCCTGTTTTTT; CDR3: CASELVLFF
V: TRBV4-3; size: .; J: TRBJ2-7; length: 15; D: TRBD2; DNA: TGCGCCAGCAGCCTCTTCGCGGGGGGTCCCTACGAGCAGTACTTC; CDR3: CASSLFAGGPYEQYF
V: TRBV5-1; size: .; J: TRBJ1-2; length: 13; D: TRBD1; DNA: TGCGCCAGCAGTCCAGACAGGGCATATGGCTACACCTTC; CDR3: CASSPDRAYGYTF
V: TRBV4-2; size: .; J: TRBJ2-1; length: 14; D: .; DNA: TGTGCCAGCAGCCAAGCGAAGGGGATATATGAGCAGTTCTTC; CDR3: CASSQAKGIYEQFF
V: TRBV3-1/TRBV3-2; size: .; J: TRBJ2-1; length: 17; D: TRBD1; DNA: TGTGCCAGCAGCCAAGGTAGTGGGCAGGGGGCTCGTAATGAGCAGTTCTTC; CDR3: CASSQGSGQGARNEQFF
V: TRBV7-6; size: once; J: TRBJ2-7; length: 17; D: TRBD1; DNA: TGTGCCAGCAGCTTACGTCGACAGGGGCAGGGTGCGTACGAGCAGTACTTC; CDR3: CASSLRRQGQGAYEQYF
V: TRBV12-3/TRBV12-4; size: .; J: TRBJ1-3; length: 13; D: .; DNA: TGTGCCAGCACCACATACCCTGGAAACACCATATATTTT; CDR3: CASTTYPGNTIYF
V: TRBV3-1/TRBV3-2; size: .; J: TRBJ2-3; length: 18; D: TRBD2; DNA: TGTGCCAGCAGCCAAGTACTAGCGGGGGGGCCTCGCACAGATACGCAGTATTTT; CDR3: CASSQVLAGGPRTDTQYF
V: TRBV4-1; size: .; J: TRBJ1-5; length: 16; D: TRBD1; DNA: TGCGCCAGCAGCCAGGGACAGGGTCTAGGGACTCAGCCCCAGCATTTT; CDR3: CASSQGQGLGTQPQHF
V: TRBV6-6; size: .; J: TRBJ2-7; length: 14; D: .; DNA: TGTGCCAGCAGACCCCCGGCGGGGAGCTACGAGCAGTACTTC; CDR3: CASRPPAGSYEQYF
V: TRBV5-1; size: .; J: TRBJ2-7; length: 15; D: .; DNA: TGCGCCAGCCGGGGACTACAGGGTTTTAGATCCGAGCAGTACTTC; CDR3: CASRGLQGFRSEQYF
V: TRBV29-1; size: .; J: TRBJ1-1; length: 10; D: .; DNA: TGCAGCGTGCTGAGCACTGAAGCTTTCTTT; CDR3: CSVLSTEAFF
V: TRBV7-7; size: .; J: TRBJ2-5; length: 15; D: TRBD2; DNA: TGTGCCAGCAGTCCCCTCGGGGGGGGGCCAGAGACCCAGTACTTC; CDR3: CASSPLGGGPETQYF
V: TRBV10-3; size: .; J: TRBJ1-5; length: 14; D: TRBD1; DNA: TGTGCCATCAGTTTAGACAGGGGGGACCAGCCCCAGCATTTT; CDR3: CAISLDRGDQPQHF
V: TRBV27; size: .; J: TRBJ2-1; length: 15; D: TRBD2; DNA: TGTGCCAGCAGTACCGGGACTAGCGGCGTAAATGAGCAGTTCTTC; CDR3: CASSTGTSGVNEQFF
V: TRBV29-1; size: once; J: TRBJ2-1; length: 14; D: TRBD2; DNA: TGCAGCGTAGACAGCGGGGGGGCTAGAAATGAGCAGTTCTTC; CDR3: CSVDSGGARNEQFF
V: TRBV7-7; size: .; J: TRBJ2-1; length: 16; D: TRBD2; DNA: TGTGCCAGCAGCACCTTGGGACTAGCTGCGGACAATGAGCAGTTCTTC; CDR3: CASSTLGLAADNEQFF
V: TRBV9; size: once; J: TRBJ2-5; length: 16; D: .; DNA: TGTGCCAGCAGCGTAGCGTCTTCGGGACAAAGAGAGACCCAGTACTTC; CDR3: CASSVASSGQRETQYF
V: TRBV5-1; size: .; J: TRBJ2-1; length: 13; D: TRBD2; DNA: TGCGCCAGCAGAGGTAGACTAGCGGGGCCGCAGTTCTTC; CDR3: CASRGRLAGPQFF
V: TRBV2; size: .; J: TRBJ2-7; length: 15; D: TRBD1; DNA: TGTGCCAGCAGGTCCCCGCAGGGGGCTGACTACGAGCAGTACTTC; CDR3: CASRSPQGADYEQYF
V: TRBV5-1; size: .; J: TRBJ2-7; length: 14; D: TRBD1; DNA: TGCGCCAGCAGGATCCGGGACAGCGCCTACGAGCAGTACTTC; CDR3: CASRIRDSAYEQYF
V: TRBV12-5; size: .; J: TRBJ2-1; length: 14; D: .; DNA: TGTGCTAGTGGAGCTGACTTGGGTGTCAATGAGCAGTTCTTC; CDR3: CASGADLGVNEQFF
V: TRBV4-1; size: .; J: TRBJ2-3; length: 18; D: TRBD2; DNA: TGCGCCAGCAGCCAGGGCCGACTAGCGGGGGGACACACAGATACGCAGTATTTT; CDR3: CASSQGRLAGGHTDTQYF
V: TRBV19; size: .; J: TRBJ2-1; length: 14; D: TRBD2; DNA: TGTGCCAGTAGTGGCGGGGGGGCCCACAATGAGCAGTTCTTC; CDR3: CASSGGGAHNEQFF
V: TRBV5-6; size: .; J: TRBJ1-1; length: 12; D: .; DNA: TGTGCCAGCAGCTCAACAGGGACTGAAGCTTTCTTT; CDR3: CASSSTGTEAFF
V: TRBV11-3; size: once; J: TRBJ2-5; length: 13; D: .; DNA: TGTGCCAGCAGCTTAGGCCCAGAAGAGACCCAGTACTTC; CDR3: CASSLGPEETQYF
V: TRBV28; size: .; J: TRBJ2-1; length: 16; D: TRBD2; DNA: TGTGCCAGCAGGACCATAGCGGGGAGCTCCTACAATGAGCAGTTCTTC; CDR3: CASRTIAGSSYNEQFF
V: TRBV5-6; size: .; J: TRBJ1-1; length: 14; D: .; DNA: TGTGCCAGCAGCTTGGTCTACCAGGACACTGAAGCTTTCTTT; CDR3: CASSLVYQDTEAFF
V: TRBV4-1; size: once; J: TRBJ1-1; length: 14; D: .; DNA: TGCGCCAGCAGCCAGAGGAGATCAAACACTGAAGCTTTCTTT; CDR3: CASSQRRSNTEAFF
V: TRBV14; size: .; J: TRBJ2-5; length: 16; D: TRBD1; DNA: TGTGCCAGCAGCCACCTAGGAGCGACAGGGGTAGAGACCCAGTACTTC; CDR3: CASSHLGATGVETQYF
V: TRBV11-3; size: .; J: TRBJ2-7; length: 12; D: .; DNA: TGTGCCAGCAGCTCGGGTTTGAACGAGCAGTACTTC; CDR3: CASSSGLNEQYF
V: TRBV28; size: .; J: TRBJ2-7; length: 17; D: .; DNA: TGTGCCAGCAGTCTCCCGGGTGGGGCGATCAACCCGAGGGAGCAGTACTTC; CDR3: CASSLPGGAINPREQYF
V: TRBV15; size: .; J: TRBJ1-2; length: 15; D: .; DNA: TGTGCCACCAGCAGAGATCTTACAGCGGACGGGGGCTACACCTTC; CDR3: CATSRDLTADGGYTF
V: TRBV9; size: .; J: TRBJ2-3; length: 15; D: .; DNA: TGTGCCAGCAGCCCAGGGCGTTCTAGCACAGATACGCAGTATTTT; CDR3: CASSPGRSSTDTQYF
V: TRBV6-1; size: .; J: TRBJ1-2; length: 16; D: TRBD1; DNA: TGTGCCAGCAGTGAAGCCCCCGACAGGGGGATGTATGGCTACACCTTC; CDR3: CASSEAPDRGMYGYTF
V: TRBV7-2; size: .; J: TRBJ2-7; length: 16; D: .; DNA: TGTGCCAGCAGCTTAAGGGCCGGAACAGGGTCGTACGAGCAGTACTTC; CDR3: CASSLRAGTGSYEQYF
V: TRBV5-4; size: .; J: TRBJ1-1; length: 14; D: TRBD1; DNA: TGTGCCAGCAGCATCGGACAGGGGACGGCTGAAGCTTTCTTT; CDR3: CASSIGQGTAEAFF
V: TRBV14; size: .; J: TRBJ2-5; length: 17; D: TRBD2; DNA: TGTGCCAGCAGCCAAGACTCCAGACTAGCGGGGCAAGAGACCCAGTACTTC; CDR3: CASSQDSRLAGQETQYF
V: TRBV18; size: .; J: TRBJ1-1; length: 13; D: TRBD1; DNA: TGTGCCAGCTCACAGGGGGCTGGTACTGAAGCTTTCTTT; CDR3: CASSQGAGTEAFF
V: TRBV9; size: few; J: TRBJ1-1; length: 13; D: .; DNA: TGTGCCAGCAGCGGCCAGGGTGGCCCTGAAGCTTTCTTT; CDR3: CASSGQGGPEAFF